Sequencing of this T cell receptor beta chain was carried out in a study of OX40 agonist ivuxolimab in advanced cancers. Study-wide background: A history of anti-PD-1, anti-PD-L1 or anti-CTLA-4 therapy was acceptable, and 30% to 45% had some. Findings of the study overall: CD4+ and CD8+ T cells in blood underwent clonal expansion by week 6 at 0.1 to 3.0 mg/kg.

Using immunoSEQ multiplex PCR, the repertoire was profiled, and TCRdb retains in-frame clones only, with some absent. Here the sample spans about 30,000 clones, approximately 78% being singletons. Germline values: CDR1 SGHAT, CDR2 FQNNGV. The CDR3 runs 16 residues. The germline V and J ends were trimmed by 7 bases and 5 bases, with 24 bases remaining between them. Comments on this clone: What it binds is unknown.

The chain links TRBV11-2 to TRBJ2-7; D might be TRBD1 or TRBD2, each matching 5 bases. The receptor was isolated from an adult with an advanced solid tumor such as melanoma, head and neck, liver or kidney cancer. The sequencing used CD4+ or CD8+ T cells sorted from blood, collected in a trial of the OX40 agonist ivuxolimab. CDR3: CASMSPEGPSGHEQYF. The DNA for the CDR3 is TGTGCCAGCATGTCCCCCGAAGGGCCCTCGGGGCACGAGCAGTACTTC.